This T cell receptor (beta chain) was obtained from a study of blood T cell repertoires in COVID-19. Across the whole study: Samples taken during acute and convalescent COVID-19 were collected in the United States, Italy and Spain.

The V gene lost 9 bases and the J gene lost 3 bases, with 19 bases spanning the gap. The germline V gene has CDR1 MNHEY and CDR2 SVGAGI. The CDR3 loop spans 15 amino acids. In the original processing: For nucleated cells, counts were estimated from reference gene primer amplification. Data came from immunoSEQ multiplex PCR; TCRdb stores just in-frame clones and leaves some out. The DNA gave D and trimming, while V, J and clone size come from that table. The sample lists around 200,000 clones; 75% to 90% were seen once. This sequence originates from a human donor in a cohort sampled during active COVID-19. The chain has TRBV6-5 and TRBJ2-3, with D unresolved. The sample consisted of peripheral blood. The CDR3 DNA sequence: TGTGCCAGTTCCTTCCTTGACGAGAGGACAGATACGCAGTATTTT. Its translation is CASSFLDERTDTQYF.